This T cell receptor (beta chain) comes out of a study of T cell responses to AZD1222 COVID-19 vaccine. Study at large: Second doses that came at about 4 or about 12 weeks were put together.

This table comes from immunoSEQ multiplex PCR, and its TCRdb copy is limited to in-frame clones, with some not included. The table lists 130,000 or so clones, about 86% of them singletons, with 12% in the top ten. The CDR3 spans 18 residues. Germline CDR1 and CDR2: SGHAT and FQNNGV. Between the trimmed V and J ends, which lost 0 bases and 3 bases, there was a span of 17 bases. The material was peripheral blood, obtained on day 0 of AZD1222 vaccination. The sequence came from an adult in good health. This chain joins TRBV11-2 and TRBJ1-4, with D maybe TRBD1 (5 bases). CDR3 DNA sequence: TGTGCCAGCAGCTTAGATGTCTGGGGGGGATGGGCTAATGAAAAACTGTTTTTT. Amino acids: CASSLDVWGGWANEKLFF.